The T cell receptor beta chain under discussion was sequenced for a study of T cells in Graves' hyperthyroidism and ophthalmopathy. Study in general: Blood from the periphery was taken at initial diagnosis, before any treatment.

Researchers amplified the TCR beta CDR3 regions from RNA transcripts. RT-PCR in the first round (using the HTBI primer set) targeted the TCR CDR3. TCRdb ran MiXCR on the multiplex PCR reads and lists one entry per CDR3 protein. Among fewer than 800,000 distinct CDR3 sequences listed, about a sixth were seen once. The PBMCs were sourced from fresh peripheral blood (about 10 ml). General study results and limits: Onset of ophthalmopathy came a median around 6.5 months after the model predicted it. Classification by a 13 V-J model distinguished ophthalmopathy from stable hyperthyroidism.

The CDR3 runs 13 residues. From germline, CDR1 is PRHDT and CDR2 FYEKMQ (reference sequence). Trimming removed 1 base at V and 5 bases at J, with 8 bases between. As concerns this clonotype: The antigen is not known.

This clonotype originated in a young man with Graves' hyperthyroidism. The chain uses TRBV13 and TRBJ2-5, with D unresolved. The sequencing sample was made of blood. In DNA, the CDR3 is TGTGCCAGCAGCTTAGACTCGGATGAGACCCAGTACTTC. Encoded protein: CASSLDSDETQYF.